Included here is one TCR beta chain sequence, with context. Generated by immunoSEQ multiplex PCR, the TCRdb table keeps only in-frame clones and is missing some. This table holds 25,000 to 30,000 clones, over 80% found once. This specimen belongs to a study of PD-1 blockade in classical Hodgkin lymphoma. Unmatched junction bases numbered 8, after V lost 4 bases and J lost 7 bases. The CDR3 sequence is 15 residues long. Per the germline V gene, CDR1 is SGHVS and CDR2 is FQNEAQ. All the patients suffered relapse after autologous stem cell transplantation, and brentuximab vedotin exposure differed. This chain uses TRBV7-8 with TRBJ2-5; 11 nucleotides line up with TRBD2. Source: peripheral blood mononuclear cells (PBMCs), taken before the second cycle of nivolumab. The source is a human donor with classical Hodgkin lymphoma. The CDR3 bases are TGTGCCAGCAGCTATAGACTAGCGGGAACGGCGACCCAGTACTTC. Residues: CASSYRLAGTATQYF.